This T cell receptor (beta chain) was recovered during a study of T cells in pancreatic ductal adenocarcinoma. Surgery without prior neoadjuvant therapy was the treatment of the selected pancreatic ductal adenocarcinoma patients. Sequenced by immunoSEQ multiplex PCR; TCRdb stores in-frame clones only, minus some. This sample carries roughly 100,000 clones, nearly 95% of them seen once, and the ten largest clones take approximately 3.1%. The sequence derives from a human donor with pancreatic ductal adenocarcinoma. Sequenced: PBMCs.

CDR3 amino acids: CASSLSEGRTEAFF. DNA for the CDR3: TGTGCCAGCAGTTTATCGGAGGGCCGCACTGAAGCTTTCTTT. The chain recombines TRBV27 with TRBJ1-1; no definite D call. The germline V gene has CDR1 MNHEY and CDR2 SMNVEV (reference sequence). V dropped 0 bases and J dropped 4 bases, with 9 bases sitting between them. The CDR3 has 14 residues.